One TCR beta chain is described in this entry. The data were obtained in a study of blood T cell repertoires in COVID-19. Overall study context: Researchers got acute and convalescent COVID-19 samples from the United States, Italy and Spain. T cells, B-cell-depleted T cells, or PBMCs supplied cDNA or gDNA.

Authors' data handling: Counts of nucleated cells, estimated from reference gene primer amplification, were obtained. Repertoires were generated with immunoSEQ multiplex PCR, while TCRdb's copy carries only in-frame clones and drops some. For V, J and clone size, that table is used; D and trimming come from the DNA. The profile shows roughly 300,000 clones, 65% to 90% of them singletons. Trimming stripped 1 base from V and 2 bases from J, with 9 bases between. From germline, CDR1 is SGHAT and CDR2 FQNNGV. The CDR3 loop spans 14 amino acids. V is TRBV11-2 and J is TRBJ2-7; a possible D gene is TRBD2 (6 bases). Sequencing was done on a sample of peripheral blood. This sequence was found in a human donor in a cohort sampled during active COVID-19. CDR3 protein: CASSLGGTAYEQYF. The CDR3 DNA is TGTGCCAGCAGCTTAGGTGGGACTGCCTACGAGCAGTACTTC.